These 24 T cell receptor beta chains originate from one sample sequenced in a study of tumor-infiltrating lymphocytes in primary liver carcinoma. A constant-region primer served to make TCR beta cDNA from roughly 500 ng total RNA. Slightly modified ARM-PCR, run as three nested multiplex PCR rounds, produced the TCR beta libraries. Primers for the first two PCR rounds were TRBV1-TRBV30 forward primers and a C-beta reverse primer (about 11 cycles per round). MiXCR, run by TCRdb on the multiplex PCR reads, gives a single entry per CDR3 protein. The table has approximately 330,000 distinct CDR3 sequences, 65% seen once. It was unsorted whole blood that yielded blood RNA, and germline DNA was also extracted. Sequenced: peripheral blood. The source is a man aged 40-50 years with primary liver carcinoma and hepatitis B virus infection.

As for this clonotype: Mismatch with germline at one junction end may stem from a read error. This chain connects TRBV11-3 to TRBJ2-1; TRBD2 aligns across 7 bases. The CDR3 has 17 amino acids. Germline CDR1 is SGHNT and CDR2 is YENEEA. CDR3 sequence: CASSLGLTSASYNGQFF. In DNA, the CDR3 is TGTGCCAGCAGCTTAGGCCTTACTAGCGCCTCCTACAATGGGCAGTTCTTT.

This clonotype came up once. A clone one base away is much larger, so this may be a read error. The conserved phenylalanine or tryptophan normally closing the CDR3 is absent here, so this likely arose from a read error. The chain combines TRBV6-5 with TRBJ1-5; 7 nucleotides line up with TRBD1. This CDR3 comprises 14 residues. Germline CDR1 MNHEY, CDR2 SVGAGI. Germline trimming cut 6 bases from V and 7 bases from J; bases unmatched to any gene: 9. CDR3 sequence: CASSLTQGRQPQHY. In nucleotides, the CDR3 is TGTGCCAGCAGCCTGACACAGGGGAGGCAGCCCCAGCATTAT.

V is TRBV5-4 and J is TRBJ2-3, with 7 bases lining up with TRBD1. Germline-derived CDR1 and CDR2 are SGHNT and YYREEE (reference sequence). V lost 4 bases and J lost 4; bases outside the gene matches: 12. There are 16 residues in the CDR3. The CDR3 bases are TGTGCCAGCAGCCGCTGGGGGACAGTTGCCGCAGATACGCAGTATTTT. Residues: CASSRWGTVAADTQYF.

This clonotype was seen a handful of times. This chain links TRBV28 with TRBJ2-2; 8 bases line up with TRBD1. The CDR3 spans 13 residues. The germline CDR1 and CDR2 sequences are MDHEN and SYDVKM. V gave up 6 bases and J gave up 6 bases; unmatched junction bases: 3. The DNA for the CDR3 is TGTGCCAGCAGGCCACAGGGGGCCGGGGAGCTGTTTTTT. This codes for CASRPQGAGELFF. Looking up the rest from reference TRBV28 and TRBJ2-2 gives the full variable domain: DVKVTQSSRYLVKRTGEKVFLECVQDMDHENMFWYRQDPGLGLRLIYFSYDVKMKEKGDIPEGYSVSREKKERFSLILESASTNQTSMYLCASRPQGAGELFFGEGSRLTVL.

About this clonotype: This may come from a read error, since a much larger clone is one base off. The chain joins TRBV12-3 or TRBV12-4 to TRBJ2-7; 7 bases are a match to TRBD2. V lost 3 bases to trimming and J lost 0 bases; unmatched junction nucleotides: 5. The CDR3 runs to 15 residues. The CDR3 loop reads CASSLGTKSSYEQYF. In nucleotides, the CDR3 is TGTGCCAGCAGTTTGGGGACTAAGAGCTCCTACGAGCAGTACTTC.

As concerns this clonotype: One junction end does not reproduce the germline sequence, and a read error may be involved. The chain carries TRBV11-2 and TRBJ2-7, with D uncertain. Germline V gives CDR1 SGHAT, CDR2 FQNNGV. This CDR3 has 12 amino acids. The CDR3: CASSGNSYEQHF. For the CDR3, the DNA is TGTGCCAGCAGCGGGAACTCCTACGAGCAGCACTTC.

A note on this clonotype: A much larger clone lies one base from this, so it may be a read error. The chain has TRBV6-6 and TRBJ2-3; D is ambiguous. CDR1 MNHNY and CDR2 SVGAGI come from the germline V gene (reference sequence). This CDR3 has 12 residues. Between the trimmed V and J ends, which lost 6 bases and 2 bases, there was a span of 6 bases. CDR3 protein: CASRVNTDTQYF. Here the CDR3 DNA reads TGTGCCAGCAGGGTCAACACAGATACGCAGTATTTT.

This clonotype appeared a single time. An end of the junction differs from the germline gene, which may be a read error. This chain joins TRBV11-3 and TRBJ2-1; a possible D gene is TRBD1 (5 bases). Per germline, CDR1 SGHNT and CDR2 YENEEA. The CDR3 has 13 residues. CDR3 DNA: TGTGCCAGCAGCTTAGAAAACAGGCATGAACAGTTCTTC. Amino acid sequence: CASSLENRHEQFF.

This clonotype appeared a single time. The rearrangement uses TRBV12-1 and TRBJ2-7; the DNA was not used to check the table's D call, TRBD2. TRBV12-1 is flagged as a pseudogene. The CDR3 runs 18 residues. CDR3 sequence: CASSFPRGVAGGYYEQYF. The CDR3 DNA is TGTGCCAGCAGCTTTCCCCGGGGAGTAGCGGGAGGCTACTACGAGCAGTACTTC.

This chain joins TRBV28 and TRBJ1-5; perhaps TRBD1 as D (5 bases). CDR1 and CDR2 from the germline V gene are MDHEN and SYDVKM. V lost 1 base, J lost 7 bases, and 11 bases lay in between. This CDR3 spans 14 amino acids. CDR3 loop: CASSLSGFSQPQHF. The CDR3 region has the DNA TGTGCCAGCAGTTTATCAGGGTTCTCACAGCCCCAGCATTTT.

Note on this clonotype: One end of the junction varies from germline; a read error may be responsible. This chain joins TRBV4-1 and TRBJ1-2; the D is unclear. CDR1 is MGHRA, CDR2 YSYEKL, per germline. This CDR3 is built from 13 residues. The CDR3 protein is CASSEDGVNGYTF. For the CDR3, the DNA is TGCGCCAGCAGCGAAGATGGGGTAAATGGCTACACATTC.

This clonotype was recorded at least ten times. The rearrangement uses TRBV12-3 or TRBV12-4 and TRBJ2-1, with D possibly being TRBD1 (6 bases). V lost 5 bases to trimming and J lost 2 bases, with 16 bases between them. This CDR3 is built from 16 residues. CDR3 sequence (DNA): TGTGCCAGCAGTCCCCACGGGCGGACAGCCTACAATGAGCAGTTCTTC. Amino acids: CASSPHGRTAYNEQFF.

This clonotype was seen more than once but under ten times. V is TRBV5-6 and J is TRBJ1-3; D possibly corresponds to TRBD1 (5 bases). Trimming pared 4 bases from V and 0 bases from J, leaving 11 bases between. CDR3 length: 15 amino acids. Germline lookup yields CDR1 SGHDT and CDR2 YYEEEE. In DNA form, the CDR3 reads TGTGCCAGCAGCCCAGGGTCCCTCTCTGGAAACACCATATATTTT. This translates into CASSPGSLSGNTIYF. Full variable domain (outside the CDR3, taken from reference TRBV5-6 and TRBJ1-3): DAGVTQSPTHLIKTRGQQVTLRCSPKSGHDTVSWYQQALGQGPQFIFQYYEEEERQRGNFPDRFSGHQFPNYSSELNVNALLLGDSALYLCASSPGSLSGNTIYFGEGSWLTVV.

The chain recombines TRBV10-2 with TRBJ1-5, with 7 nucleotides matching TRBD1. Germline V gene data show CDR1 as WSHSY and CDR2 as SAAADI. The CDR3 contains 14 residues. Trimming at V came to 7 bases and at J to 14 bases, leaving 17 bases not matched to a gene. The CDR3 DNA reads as TGCGCCAGCACGGGACAGATGAGCAATCAGCACAAGCATTTT. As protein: CASTGQMSNQHKHF.

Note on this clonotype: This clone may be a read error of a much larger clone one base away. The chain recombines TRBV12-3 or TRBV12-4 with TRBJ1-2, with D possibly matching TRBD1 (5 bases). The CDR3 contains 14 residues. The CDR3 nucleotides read TGTGCCACCAGTGTTTACCTAGGGGACTATGGCTACACCTTC. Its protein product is CATSVYLGDYGYTF.

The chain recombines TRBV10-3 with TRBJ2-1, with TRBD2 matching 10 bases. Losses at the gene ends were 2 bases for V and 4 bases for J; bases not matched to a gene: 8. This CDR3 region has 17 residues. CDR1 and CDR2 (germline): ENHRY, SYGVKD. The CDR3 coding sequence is TGTGCCATCAGTGAGACTCGGACTAGCGGAGATTACAATGAGCAGTTCTTC. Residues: CAISETRTSGDYNEQFF.

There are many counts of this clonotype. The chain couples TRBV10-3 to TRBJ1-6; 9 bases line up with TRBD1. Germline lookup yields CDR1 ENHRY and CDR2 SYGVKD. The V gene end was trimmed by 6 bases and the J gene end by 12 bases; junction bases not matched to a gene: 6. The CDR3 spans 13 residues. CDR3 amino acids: CAIRGTGLLPLHF. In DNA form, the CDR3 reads TGTGCCATCAGAGGGACAGGGCTACTACCCCTCCACTTT.

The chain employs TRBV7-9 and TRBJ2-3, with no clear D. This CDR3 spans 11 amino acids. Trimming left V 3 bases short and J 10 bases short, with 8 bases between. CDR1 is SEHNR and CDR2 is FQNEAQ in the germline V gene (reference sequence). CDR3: CASSFSGSQYF. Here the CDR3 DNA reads TGTGCCAGCAGCTTTAGTGGATCGCAGTATTTT.

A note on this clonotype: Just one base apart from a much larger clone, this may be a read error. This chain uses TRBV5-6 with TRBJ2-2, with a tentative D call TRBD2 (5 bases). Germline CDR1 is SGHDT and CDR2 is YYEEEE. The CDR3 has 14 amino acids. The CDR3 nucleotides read TGTGCCAGCAGCTTGGAATGGGGAACCGGGGAGCTGCTTTTT. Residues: CASSLEWGTGELLF.

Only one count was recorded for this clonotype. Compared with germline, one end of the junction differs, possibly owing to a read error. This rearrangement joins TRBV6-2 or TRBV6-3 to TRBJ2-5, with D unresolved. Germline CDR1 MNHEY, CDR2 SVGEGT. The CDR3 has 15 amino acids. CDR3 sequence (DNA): TGTGTCAGCAGCTACCAGCTCTGGACCCAAGAGACCCAGTACTTC. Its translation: CVSSYQLWTQETQYF.

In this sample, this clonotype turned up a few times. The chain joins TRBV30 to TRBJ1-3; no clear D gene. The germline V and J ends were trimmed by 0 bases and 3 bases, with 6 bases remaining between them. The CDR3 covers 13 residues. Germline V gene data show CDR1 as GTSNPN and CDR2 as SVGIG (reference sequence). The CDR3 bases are TGTGCCTGGAGTGTACGGGATGGAAACACCATATATTTT. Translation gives CAWSVRDGNTIYF. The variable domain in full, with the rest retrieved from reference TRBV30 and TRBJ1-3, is SQTIHQWPATLVQPVGSPLSLECTVEGTSNPNLYWYRQAAGRGLQLLFYSVGIGQISSEVPQNLSASRPQDRQFILSSKKLLLSDSGFYLCAWSVRDGNTIYFGEGSWLTVV.

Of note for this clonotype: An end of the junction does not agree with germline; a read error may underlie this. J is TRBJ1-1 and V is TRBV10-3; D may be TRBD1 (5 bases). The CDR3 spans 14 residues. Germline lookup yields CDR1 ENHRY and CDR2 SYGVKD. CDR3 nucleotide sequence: TGTGCCATCAGTGAGCAGGGAGGGAACACTAAAGCTTTCTTT. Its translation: CAISEQGGNTKAFF.

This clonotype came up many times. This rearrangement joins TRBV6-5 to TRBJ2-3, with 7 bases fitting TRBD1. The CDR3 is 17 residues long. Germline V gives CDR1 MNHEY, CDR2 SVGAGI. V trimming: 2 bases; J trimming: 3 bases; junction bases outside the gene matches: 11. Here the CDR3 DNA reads TGTGCCAGCAGTTACAGTCGACAGGGCGGTAGGACAGATACGCAGTATTTT. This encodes CASSYSRQGGRTDTQYF.

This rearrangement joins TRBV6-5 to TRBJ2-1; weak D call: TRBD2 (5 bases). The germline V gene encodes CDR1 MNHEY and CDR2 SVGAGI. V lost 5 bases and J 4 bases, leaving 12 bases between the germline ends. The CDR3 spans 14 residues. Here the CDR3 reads CASSRLSAYNEQFF. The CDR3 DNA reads TGTGCCAGCAGTAGACTATCGGCGTACAATGAGCAGTTCTTC.